This paragraph covers one TCR beta chain sequence. The antigen remains unidentified. Mismatch with germline at one junction end may stem from a read error. These data come from a study of T-cell memory formation after mild COVID-19. Whole-study context: Clustering of TCRs was largely donor specific. Study-level points and caveats: Contracting CD8+ clones were enriched in EMRA, CD4+ mainly in CM and EM. Specificity for SARS-CoV-2 was not confirmed among the second-wave clones peaking on day 37.

The TCR alpha and TCR beta cDNA libraries, bearing sample barcodes and UMIs, were generated by 5'RACE using constant-segment primers. TCRdb fed the 5' RACE reads into MiXCR, producing one record per CDR3 protein. This table holds under 250,000 distinct CDR3 sequences, roughly a tenth found once. The CDR3 length is 15 residues. Germline lookup yields CDR1 SGHTA and CDR2 FQGNSA. V is TRBV7-2 and J is TRBJ1-5, with D possibly being TRBD1 (6 bases). This sequence was found in a man younger than 30 who had mild COVID-19 (a few samples of this study predate the infection). Cell type and time point are not known. Material: PBMCs or a T cell subset sorted from them (not recorded which). CDR3 coding DNA: TGTGCCAGCAGCTTAGGAGGCCCAGGTGGACAGCACCAGCATTTT. Encoded protein: CASSLGGPGGQHQHF. Using reference TRBV7-2 and TRBJ1-5 for the parts outside the CDR3, the full variable domain is GAGVSQSPSNKVTEKGKDVELRCDPISGHTALYWYRQSLGQGLEFLIYFQGNSAPDKSGLPSDRFSAERTGGSVSTLTIQRTQQEDSAVYLCASSLGGPGGQHQHFGDGTRLSIL.